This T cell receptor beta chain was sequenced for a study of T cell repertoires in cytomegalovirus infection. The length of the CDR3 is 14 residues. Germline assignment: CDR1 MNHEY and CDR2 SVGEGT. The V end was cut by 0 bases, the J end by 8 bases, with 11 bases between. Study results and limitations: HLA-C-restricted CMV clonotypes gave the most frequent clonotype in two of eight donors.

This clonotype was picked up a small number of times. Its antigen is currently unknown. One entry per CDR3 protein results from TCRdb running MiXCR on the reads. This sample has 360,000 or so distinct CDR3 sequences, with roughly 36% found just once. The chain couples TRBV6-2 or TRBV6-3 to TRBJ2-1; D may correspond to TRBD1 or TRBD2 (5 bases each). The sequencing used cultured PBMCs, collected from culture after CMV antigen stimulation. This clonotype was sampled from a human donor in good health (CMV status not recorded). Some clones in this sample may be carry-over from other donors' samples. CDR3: CASSYSQGDDEQFF. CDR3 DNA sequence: TGTGCCAGCAGTTACTCTCAAGGGGACGATGAGCAGTTCTTC.